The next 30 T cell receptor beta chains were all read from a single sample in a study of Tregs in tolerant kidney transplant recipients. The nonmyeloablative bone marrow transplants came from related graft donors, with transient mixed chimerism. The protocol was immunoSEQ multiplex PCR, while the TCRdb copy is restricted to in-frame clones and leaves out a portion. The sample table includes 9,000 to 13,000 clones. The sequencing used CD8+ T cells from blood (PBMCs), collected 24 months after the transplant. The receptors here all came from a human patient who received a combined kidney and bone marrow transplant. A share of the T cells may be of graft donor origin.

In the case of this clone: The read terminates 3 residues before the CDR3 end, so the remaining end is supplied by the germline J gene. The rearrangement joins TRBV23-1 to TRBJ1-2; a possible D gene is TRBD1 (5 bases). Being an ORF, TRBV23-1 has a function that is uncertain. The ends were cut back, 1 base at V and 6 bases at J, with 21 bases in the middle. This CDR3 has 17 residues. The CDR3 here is CASSQLVSTGQRDGYTF. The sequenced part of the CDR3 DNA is TGCGCCAGCAGTCAATTAGTAAGCACAGGACAACGGGATGGC.

CDR3 sequence reads: CASSDEGATYQETQYF. The CDR3 bases that were read are TGTGCCAGCAGTGATGAGGGGGCGACCTACCAAGAGACC. The genes are TRBV6-1 and TRBJ2-5; 7 bases align to TRBD1. The read terminates 3 residues before the CDR3 end, so the remaining end is supplied by the germline J gene. Germline V gives CDR1 MNHNS, CDR2 SASEGT. V gave up 3 bases and J gave up 0 bases; unmatched junction bases: 7. The CDR3 length is 16 residues.

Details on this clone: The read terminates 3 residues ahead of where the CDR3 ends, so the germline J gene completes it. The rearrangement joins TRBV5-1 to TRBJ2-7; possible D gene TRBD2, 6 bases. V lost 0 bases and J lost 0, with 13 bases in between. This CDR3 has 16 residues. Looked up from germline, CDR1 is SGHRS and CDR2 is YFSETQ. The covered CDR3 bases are TGCGCCAGCAGCTTGGTGCAGGGACTTCTCTCCTACGAG. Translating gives CASSLVQGLLSYE. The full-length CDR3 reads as CASSLVQGLLSYEQYF.

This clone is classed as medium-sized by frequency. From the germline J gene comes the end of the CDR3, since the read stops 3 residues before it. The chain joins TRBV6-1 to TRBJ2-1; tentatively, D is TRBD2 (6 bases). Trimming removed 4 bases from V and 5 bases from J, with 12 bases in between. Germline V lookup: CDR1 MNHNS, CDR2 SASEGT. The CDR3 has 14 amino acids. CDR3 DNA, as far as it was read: TGTGCCAGCAGTGCCGGGCGGGGTCACAATGAG. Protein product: CASSAGRGHNE. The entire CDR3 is CASSAGRGHNEQFF.

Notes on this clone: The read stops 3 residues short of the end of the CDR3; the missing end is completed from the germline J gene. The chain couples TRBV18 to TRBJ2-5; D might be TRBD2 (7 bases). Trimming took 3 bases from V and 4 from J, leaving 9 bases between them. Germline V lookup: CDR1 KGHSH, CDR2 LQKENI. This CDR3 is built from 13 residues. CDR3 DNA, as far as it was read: TGTGCCAGCTCACCGGGGGGGCCAGAGACC. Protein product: CASSPGGPET. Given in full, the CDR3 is CASSPGGPETQYF.

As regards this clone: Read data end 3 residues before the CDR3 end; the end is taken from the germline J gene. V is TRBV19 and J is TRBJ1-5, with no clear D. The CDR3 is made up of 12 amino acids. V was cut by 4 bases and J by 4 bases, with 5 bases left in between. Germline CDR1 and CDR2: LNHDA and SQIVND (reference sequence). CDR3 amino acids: CASSTGNQPQHF. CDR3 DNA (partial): TGTGCCAGTAGTACAGGTAATCAGCCC.

The sequenced part of the CDR3 DNA is TGCGCCAGCAGCCGAGGTGGCCAAGAGACC. This encodes CASSRGGQET. The whole CDR3 reads CASSRGGQETQYF. The chain carries TRBV4-1 and TRBJ2-5; D gene ambiguous. Read data end 3 residues before the CDR3 end; the end is taken from the germline J gene. V was shortened by 4 bases and J by 1 base, with 7 bases between the two germline ends. The CDR3 extends over 13 amino acids. The germline V gene has CDR1 MGHRA and CDR2 YSYEKL.

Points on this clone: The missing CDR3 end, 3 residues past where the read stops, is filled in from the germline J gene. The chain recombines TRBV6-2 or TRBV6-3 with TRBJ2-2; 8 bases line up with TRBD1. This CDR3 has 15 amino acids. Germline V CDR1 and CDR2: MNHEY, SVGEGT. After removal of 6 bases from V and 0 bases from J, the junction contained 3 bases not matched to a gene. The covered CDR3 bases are TGTGCCAGCAGACCGGACAGGGCGAACACCGGGGAG. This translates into CASRPDRANTGE. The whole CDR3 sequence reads CASRPDRANTGELFF.

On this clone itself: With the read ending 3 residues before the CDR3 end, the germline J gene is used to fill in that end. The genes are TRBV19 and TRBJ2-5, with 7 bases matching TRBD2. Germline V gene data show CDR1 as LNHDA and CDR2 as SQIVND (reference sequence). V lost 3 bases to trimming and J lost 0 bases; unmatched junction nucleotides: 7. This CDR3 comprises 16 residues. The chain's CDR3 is CASSIDEGGDQETQYF. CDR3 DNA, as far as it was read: TGTGCCAGTAGTATTGACGAGGGAGGGGACCAAGAGACC.

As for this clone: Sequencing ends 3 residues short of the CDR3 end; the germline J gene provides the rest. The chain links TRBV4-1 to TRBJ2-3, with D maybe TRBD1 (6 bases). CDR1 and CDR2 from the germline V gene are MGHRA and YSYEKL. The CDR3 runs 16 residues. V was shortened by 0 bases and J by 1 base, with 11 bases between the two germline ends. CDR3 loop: CASSQDVGQGTDTQYF. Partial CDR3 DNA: TGCGCCAGCAGCCAAGATGTGGGACAAGGCACAGATACG.

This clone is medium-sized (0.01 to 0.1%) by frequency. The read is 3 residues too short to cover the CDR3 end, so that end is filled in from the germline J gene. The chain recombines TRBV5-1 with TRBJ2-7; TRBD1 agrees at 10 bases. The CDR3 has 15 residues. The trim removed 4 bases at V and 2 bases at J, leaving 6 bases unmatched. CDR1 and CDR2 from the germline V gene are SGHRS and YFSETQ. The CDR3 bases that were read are TGCGCCAGCAGCCAATGGACAGGGGGAACCTACGAG. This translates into CASSQWTGGTYE. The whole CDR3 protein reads CASSQWTGGTYEQYF.

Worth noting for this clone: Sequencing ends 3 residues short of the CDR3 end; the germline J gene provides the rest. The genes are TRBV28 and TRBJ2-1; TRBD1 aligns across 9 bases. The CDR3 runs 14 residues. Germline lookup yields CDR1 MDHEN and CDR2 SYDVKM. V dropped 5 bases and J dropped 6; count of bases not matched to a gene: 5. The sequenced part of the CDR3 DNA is TGTGCCAGCAGTCCGGGACAGGGTGGCAATGAG. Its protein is CASSPGQGGNE. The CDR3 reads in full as CASSPGQGGNEQFF.

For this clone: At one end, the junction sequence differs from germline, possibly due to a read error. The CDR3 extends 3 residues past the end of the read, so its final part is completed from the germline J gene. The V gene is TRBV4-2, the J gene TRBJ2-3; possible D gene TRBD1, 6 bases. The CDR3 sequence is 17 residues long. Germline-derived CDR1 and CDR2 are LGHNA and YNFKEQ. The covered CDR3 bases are TGCGCCAGCAGCCAAGATGGAACAGGGCCACGCACAGATACG. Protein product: CASSQDGTGPRTDT. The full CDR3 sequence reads CASSQDGTGPRTDTQYF.

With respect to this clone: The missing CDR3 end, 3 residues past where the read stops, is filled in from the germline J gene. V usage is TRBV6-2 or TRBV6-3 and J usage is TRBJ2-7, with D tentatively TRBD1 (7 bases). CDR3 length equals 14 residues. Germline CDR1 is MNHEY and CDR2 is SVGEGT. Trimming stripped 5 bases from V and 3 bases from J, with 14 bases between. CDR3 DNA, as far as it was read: TGTGCCAGCAGTCTTGACAGGGAGGACTACGAG. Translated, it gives CASSLDREDYE. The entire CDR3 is CASSLDREDYEQYF.

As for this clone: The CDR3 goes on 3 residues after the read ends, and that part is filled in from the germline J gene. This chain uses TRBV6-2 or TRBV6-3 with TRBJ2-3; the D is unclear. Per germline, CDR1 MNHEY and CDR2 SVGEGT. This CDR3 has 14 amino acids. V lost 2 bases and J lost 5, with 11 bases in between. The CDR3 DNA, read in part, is TGTGCCAGCAGTTACGGCCCCCCGGGAGATACG. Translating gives CASSYGPPGDT. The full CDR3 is CASSYGPPGDTQYF.

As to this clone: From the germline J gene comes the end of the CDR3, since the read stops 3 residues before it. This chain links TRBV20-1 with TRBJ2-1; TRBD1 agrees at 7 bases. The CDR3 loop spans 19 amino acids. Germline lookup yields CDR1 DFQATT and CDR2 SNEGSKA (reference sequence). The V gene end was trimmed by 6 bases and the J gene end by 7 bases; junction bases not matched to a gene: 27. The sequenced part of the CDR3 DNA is TGCAGTGCCAACGATGAAAACGATAGACAGGGTGGTATTTGGAATGAG. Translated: CSANDENDRQGGIWNE. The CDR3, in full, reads CSANDENDRQGGIWNEQFF.

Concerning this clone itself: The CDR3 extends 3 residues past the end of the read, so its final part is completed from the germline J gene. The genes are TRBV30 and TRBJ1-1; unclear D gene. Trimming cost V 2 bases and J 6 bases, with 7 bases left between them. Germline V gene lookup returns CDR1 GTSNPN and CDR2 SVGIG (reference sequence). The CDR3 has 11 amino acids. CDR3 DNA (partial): TGTGCCTGGAGTCCCGAGGCTGAA. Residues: CAWSPEAE. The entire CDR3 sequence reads CAWSPEAEAFF.

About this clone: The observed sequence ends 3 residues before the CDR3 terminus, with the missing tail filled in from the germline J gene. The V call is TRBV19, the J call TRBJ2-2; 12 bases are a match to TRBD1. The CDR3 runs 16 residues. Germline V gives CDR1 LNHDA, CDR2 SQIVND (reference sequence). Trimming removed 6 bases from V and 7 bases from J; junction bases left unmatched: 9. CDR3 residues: CASSSRDRGRVGELFF. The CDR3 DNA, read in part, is TGTGCCAGTAGCAGCCGGGACAGGGGGCGAGTCGGGGAG. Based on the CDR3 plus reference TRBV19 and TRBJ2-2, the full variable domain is DGGITQSPKYLFRKEGQNVTLSCEQNLNHDAMYWYRQDPGQGLRLIYYSQIVNDFQKGDIAEGYSVSREKKESFPLTVTSAQKNPTAFYLCASSSRDRGRVGELFFGEGSRLTVL.

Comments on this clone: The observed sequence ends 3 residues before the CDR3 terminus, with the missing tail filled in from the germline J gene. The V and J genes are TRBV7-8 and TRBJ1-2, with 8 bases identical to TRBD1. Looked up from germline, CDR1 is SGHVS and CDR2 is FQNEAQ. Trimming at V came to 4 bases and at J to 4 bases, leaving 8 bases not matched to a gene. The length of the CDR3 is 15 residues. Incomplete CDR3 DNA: TGTGCCAGCAGCTCAGAGACAGGGGAGAGCTATGGC. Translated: CASSSETGESYG. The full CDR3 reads CASSSETGESYGYTF.

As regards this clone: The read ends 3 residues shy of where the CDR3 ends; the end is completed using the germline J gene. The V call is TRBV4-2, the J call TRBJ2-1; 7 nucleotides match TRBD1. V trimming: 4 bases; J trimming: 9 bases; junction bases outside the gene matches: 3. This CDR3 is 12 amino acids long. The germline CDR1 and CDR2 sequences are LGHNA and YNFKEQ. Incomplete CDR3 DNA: TGTGCCAGCAGCCCAGAGGGGGCTGAG. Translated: CASSPEGAE. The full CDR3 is CASSPEGAEQFF.

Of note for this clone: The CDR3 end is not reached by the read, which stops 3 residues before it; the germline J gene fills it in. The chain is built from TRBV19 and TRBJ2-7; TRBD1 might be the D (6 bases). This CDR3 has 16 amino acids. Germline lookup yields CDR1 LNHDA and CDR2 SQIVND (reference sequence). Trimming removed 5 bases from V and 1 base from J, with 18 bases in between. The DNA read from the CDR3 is TGTGCCAGTAGTCAGACCGGGACACAGCCTTCCTACGAG. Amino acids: CASSQTGTQPSYE. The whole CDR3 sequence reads CASSQTGTQPSYEQYF.

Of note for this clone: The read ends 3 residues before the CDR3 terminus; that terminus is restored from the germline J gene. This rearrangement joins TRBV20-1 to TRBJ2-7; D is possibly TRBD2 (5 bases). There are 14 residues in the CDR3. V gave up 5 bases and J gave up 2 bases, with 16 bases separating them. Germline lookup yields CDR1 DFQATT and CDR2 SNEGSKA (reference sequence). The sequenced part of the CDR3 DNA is TGCAGTGCTCCGCTGTCCGGGGAGACCTACGAG. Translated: CSAPLSGETYE. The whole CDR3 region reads CSAPLSGETYEQYF.

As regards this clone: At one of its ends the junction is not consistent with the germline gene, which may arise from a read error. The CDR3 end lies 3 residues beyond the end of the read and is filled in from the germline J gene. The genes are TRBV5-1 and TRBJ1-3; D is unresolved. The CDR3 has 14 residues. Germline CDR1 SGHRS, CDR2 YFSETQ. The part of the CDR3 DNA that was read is TGCGCCAGCAGTTTGGCGGTTTCTGGAAACACC. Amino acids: CASSLAVSGNT. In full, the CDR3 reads CASSLAVSGNTIYF.

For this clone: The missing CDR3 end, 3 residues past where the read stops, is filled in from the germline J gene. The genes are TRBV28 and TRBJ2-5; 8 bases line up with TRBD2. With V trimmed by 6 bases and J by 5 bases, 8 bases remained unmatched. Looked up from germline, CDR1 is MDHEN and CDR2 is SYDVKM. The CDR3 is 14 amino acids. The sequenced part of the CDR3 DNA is TGTGCCAGCAGATCCAGCGGGAGAGGCGAGACC. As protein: CASRSSGRGET. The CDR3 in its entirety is CASRSSGRGETQYF.

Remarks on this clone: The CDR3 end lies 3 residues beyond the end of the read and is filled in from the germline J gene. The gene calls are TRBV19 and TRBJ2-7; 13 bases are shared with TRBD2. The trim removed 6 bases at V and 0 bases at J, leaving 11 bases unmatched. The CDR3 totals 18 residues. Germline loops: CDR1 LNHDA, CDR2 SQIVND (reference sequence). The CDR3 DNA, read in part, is TGTGCCAGTAGCATCGGACTAGCGGGAGAAAGCCTCTCCTACGAG. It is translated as CASSIGLAGESLSYE. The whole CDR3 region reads CASSIGLAGESLSYEQYF.

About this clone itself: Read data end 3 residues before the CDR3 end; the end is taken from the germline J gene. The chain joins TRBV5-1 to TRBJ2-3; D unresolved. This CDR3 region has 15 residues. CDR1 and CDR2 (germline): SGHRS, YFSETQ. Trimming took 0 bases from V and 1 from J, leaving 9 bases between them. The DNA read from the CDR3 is TGCGCCAGCAGCTTGGCCTCAAGCGGCACAGATACG. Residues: CASSLASSGTDT. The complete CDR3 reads CASSLASSGTDTQYF.

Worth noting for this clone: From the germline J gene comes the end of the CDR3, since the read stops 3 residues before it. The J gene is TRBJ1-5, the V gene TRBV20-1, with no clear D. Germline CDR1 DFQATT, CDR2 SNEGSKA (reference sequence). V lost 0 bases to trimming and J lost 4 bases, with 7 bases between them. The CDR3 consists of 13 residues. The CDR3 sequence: CSARDERNQPQHF. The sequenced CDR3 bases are TGCAGTGCTAGAGATGAGAGGAATCAGCCC.

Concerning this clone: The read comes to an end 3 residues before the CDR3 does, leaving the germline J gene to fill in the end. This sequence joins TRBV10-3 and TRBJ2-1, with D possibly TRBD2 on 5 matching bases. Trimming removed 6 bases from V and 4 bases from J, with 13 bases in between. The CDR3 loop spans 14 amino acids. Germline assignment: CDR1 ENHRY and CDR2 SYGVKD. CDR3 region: CAISIPGDYNEQFF. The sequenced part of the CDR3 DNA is TGTGCCATCAGCATCCCCGGGGATTACAATGAG.

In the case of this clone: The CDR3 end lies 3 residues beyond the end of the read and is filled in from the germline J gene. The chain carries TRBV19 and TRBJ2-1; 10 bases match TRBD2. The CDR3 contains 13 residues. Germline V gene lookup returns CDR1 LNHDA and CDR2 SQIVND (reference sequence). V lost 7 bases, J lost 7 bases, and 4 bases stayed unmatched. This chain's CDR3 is CASNPSGSNEQFF. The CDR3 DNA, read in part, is TGTGCCAGTAACCCTAGCGGGAGTAATGAG. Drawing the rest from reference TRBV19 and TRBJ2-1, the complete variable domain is DGGITQSPKYLFRKEGQNVTLSCEQNLNHDAMYWYRQDPGQGLRLIYYSQIVNDFQKGDIAEGYSVSREKKESFPLTVTSAQKNPTAFYLCASNPSGSNEQFFGPGTRLTVL.

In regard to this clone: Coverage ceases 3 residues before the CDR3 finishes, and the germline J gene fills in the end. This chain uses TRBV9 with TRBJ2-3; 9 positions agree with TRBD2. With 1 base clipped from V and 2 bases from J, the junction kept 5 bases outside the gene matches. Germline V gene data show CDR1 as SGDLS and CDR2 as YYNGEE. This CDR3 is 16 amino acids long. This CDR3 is CASSVRSGGSTDTQYF. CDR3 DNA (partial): TGTGCCAGCAGCGTAAGAAGCGGGGGGTCCACAGATACG.